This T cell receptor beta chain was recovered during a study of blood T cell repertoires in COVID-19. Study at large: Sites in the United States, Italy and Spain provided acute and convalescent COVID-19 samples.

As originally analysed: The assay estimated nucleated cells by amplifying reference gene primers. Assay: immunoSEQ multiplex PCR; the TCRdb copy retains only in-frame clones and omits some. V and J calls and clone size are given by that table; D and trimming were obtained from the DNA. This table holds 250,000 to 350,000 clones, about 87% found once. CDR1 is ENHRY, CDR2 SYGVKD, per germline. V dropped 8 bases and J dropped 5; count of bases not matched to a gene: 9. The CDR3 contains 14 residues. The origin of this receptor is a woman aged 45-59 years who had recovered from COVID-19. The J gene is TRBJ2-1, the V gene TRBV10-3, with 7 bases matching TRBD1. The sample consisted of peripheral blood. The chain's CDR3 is CAIGQGQRNNEQFF. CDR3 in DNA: TGTGCCATCGGGCAGGGACAGAGAAACAATGAGCAGTTCTTC.